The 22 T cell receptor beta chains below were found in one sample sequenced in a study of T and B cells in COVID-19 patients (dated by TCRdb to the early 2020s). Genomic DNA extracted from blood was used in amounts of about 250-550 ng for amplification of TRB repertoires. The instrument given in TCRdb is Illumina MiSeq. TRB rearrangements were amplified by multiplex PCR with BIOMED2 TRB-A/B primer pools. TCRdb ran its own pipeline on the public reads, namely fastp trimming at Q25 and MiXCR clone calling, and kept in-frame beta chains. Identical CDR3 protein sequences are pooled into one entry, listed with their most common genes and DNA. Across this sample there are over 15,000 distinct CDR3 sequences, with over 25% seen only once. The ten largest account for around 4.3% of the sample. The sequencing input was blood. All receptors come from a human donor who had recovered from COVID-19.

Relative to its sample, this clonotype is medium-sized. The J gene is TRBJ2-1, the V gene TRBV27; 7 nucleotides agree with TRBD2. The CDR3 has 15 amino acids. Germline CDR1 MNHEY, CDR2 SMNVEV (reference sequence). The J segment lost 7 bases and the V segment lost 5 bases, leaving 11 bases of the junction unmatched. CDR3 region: CASSRAGDSGNEQFF. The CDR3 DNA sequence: TGTGCCAGCAGTCGTGCGGGGGACTCAGGGAATGAGCAGTTCTTC.

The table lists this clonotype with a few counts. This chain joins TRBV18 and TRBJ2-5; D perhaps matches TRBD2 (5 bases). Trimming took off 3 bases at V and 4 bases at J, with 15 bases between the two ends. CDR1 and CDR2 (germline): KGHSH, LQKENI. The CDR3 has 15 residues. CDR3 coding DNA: TGTGCCAGCTCACCGTGGACGGGGTTAGGAGAGACCCAGTACTTC. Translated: CASSPWTGLGETQYF.

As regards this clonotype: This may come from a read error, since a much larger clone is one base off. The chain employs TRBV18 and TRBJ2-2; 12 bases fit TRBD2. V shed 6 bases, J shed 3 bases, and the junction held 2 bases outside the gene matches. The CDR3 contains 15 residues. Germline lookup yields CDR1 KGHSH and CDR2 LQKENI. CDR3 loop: CASSWTSGDTGELFF. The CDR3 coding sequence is TGTGCCAGCTCCTGGACTAGCGGGGACACCGGGGAGCTGTTTTTT.

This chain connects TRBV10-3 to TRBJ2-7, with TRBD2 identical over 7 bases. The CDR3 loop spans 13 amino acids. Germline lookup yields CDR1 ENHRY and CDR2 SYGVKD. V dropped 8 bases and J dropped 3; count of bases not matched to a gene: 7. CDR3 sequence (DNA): TGTGCCATCGGGACTACCGAGAACTACGAGCAGTACTTC. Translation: CAIGTTENYEQYF.

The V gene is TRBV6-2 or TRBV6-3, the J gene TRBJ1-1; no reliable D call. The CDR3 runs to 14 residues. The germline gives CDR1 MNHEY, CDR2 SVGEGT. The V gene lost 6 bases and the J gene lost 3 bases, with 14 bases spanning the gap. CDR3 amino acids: CASRRARLYTEAFF. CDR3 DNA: TGTGCCAGCAGACGAGCCAGGTTATACACTGAAGCTTTCTTT.

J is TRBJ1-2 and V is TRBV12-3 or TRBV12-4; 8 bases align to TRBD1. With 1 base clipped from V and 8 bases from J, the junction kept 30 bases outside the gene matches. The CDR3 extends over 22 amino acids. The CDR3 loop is CASSLDRGTSGGRTGPTGGYTF. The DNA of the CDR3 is TGTGCCAGCAGTTTAGACAGAGGAACCAGCGGTGGAAGGACAGGGCCGACGGGGGGCTACACCTTC.

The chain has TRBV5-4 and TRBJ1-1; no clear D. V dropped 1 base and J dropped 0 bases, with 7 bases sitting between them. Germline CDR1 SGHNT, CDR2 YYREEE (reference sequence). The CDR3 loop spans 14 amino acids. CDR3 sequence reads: CASSLPGMNTEAFF. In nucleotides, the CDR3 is TGTGCCAGCAGCTTGCCCGGGATGAACACTGAAGCTTTCTTT.

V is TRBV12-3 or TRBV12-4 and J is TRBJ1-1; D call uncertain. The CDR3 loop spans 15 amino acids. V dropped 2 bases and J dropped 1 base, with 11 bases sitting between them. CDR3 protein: CASSLLDGWNTEAFF. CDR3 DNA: TGTGCCAGCAGTTTATTGGACGGATGGAACACTGAAGCTTTCTTT.

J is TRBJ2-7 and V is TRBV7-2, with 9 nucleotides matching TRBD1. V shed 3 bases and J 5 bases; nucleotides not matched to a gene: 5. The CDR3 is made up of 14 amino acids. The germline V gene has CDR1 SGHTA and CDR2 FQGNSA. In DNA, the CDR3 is TGTGCCAGCAGCTTCCGGGACAGGGCCAACGAGCAGTACTTC. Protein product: CASSFRDRANEQYF.

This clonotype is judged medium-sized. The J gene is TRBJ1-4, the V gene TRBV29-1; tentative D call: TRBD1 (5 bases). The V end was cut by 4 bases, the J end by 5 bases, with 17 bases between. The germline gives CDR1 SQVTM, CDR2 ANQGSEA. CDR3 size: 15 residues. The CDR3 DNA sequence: TGCAGCGTTGCAGGACCCGACAGACCAAATGAAAAACTGTTTTTT. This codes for CSVAGPDRPNEKLFF. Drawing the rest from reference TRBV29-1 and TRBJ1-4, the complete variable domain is SAVISQKPSRDICQRGTSLTIQCQVDSQVTMMFWYRQQPGQSLTLIATANQGSEATYESGFVIDKFPISRPNLTFSTLTVSNMSPEDSSIYLCSVAGPDRPNEKLFFGSGTQLSVL.

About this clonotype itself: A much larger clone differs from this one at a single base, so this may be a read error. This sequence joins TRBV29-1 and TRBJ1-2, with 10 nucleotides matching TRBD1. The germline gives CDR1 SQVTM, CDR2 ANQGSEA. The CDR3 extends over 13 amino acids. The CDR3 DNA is TGCAGCGTACGGACAGGGGGGAACTATGTCTACACCTTC. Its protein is CSVRTGGNYVYTF.

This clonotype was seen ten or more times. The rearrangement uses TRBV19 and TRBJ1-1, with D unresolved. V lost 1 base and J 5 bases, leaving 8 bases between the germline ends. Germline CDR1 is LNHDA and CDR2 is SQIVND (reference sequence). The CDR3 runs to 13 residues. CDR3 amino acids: CASSIVGRTEAFF. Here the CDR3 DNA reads TGTGCCAGTAGTATAGTAGGGAGGACTGAAGCTTTCTTT.

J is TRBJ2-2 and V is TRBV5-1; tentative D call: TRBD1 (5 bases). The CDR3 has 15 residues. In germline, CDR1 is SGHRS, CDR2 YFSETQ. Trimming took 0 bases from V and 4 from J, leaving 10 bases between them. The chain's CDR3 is CASSLDRGSTGELFF. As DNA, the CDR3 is TGCGCCAGCAGCTTGGATAGGGGAAGCACCGGGGAGCTGTTTTTT.

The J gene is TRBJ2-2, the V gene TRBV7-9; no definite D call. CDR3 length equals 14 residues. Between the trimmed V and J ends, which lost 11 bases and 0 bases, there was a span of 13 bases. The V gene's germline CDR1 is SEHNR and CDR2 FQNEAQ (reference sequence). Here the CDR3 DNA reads TGTGCCCCAGAGCAGCCCGCGAACACCGGGGAGCTGTTTTTT. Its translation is CAPEQPANTGELFF.

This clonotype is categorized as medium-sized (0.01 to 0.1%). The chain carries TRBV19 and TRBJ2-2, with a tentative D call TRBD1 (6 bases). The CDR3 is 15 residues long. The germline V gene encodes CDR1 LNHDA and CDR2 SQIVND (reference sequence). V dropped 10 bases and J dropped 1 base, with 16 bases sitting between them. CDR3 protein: CATQRTALNTGELFF. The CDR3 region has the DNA TGTGCCACTCAAAGGACAGCCCTGAACACCGGGGAGCTGTTTTTT.

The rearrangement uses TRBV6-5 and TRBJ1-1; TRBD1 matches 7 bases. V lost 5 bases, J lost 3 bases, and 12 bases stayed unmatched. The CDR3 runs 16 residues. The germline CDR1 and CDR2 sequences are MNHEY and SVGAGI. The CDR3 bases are TGTGCCAGCAGTGAAGTCGACAGGGTGGGGGACACTGAAGCTTTCTTT. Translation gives CASSEVDRVGDTEAFF.

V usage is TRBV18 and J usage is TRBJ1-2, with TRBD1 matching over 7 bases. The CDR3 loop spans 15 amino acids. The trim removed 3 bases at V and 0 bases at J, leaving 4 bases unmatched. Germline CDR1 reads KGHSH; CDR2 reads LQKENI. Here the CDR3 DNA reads TGTGCCAGCTCACCTGGACAGGCGGCTAACTATGGCTACACCTTC. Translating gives CASSPGQAANYGYTF.

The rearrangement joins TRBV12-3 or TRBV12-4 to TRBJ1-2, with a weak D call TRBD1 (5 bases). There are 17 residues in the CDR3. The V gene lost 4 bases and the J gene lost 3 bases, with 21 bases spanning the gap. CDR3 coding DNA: TGTGCCAGCAGTTCACCAGAGCAGCAGGGAGGGTACTATGGCTACACCTTC. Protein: CASSSPEQQGGYYGYTF.

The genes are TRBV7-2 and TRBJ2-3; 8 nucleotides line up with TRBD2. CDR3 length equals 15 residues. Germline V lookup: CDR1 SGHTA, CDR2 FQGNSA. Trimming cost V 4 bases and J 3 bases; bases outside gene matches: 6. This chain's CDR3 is CASSSTSGLTDTQYF. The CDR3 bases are TGTGCCAGCAGCTCCACTAGCGGATTGACAGATACGCAGTATTTT. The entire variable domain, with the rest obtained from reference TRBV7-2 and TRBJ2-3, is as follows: GAGVSQSPSNKVTEKGKDVELRCDPISGHTALYWYRQSLGQGLEFLIYFQGNSAPDKSGLPSDRFSAERTGGSVSTLTIQRTQQEDSAVYLCASSSTSGLTDTQYFGPGTRLTVL.

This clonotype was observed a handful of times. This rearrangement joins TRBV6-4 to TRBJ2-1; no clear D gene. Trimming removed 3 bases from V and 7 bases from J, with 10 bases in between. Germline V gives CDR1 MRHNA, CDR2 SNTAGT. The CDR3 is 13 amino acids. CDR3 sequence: CASSDDRLNEQFF. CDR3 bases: TGTGCCAGCAGTGATGATAGGCTTAATGAGCAGTTCTTC.

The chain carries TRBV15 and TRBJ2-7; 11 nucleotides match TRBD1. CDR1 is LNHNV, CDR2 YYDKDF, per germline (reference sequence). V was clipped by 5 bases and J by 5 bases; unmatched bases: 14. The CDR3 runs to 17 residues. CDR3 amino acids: CATSPRSRDRGSHEQYF. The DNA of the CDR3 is TGTGCCACCAGCCCAAGGTCGAGGGACAGGGGGAGCCACGAGCAGTACTTC.

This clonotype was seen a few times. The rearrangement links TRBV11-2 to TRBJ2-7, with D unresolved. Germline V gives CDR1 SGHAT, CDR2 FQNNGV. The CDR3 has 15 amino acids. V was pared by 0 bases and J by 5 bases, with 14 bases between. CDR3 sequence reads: CASSLDVRAVDEQYF. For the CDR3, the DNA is TGTGCCAGCAGCTTAGATGTAAGGGCAGTAGACGAGCAGTACTTC.